The clone carrying this T cell receptor beta chain was recorded many times. The antigen remains undetermined. TCRdb re-analysed the 5' RACE reads in MiXCR, keeping a single row per CDR3 protein. The sample shows a few hundred thousand distinct CDR3 sequences, 3.5% to 4.5% of them seen only once. This sample stems from a study of T cells after yellow fever vaccination. The study's findings and limits: The secondary response was weaker, and its peak arrived faster, on day 5 versus 15. Clonotypes found in both CD4 and CD8 compartments made up a small share. Abundant contaminating clonotypes from the bulk population could appear in FACS-sorted repertoires. The booster saw the reappearance of most primary-vaccination clones (approximately 96% CD4, about 90% CD8).

This CDR3 contains 16 residues. V was clipped by 5 bases and J by 5 bases; unmatched bases: 13. The TCR originated in a man in his late teens or twenties who received the YFV17D yellow fever vaccine. The rearrangement joins TRBV12-3 or TRBV12-4 to TRBJ2-5; 8 bases map to TRBD1. The input for sequencing was PBMCs, taken 15 days after the yellow fever booster vaccination. CDR3 amino acids: CASSEPRTGPGETQYF. CDR3 nucleotides: TGTGCCAGCAGTGAGCCCCGGACAGGGCCCGGGGAGACCCAGTACTTC.